This T cell receptor beta chain comes out of a study of CD8 T cells in ankylosing spondylitis. Regarding the study as a whole: Reportedly, significant enrichment of disease-linked clones occurred in matched ankylosing spondylitis synovial fluid. What appeared characteristic of ankylosing spondylitis blood was a TCR beta motif of several highly homologous variants. Clones that were linked to disease were CD8+ and were relatively rare in peripheral blood.

In TCRdb, the 5' RACE reads were re-called with MiXCR into one record per CDR3 protein. The sample shows more than 150,000 distinct CDR3 sequences, about 18% of them seen only once. This CDR3 has 10 amino acids. Between the trimmed V and J ends, which lost 7 bases and 8 bases, there was a span of 11 bases. Germline CDR1 is SQVTM and CDR2 is ANQGSEA. This clonotype was detected only a few times. Its antigen is undetermined. The gene calls are TRBV29-1 and TRBJ1-1; D unresolved. Material for sequencing was blood, either unsorted or a sorted T cell fraction (not recorded which). This TCR was recovered from a male donor aged 10-30 years with ankylosing spondylitis or in good health (not recorded which). The CDR3 loop is CSGLEGEAFF. The CDR3, as DNA: TGCAGCGGACTCGAGGGCGAAGCTTTCTTT.